The 14 T cell receptor beta chains presented below share a single source sample, sequenced in a study of identical twins. Each CDR3 protein is one row after TCRdb ran MiXCR on the 5' RACE reads. There are more than 600,000 distinct CDR3 sequences in the sample; about 18% occur only once, and about an eighth lies in the top ten. A further study also used this sample, focusing on T cells expressing NK-cell markers.

Material for sequencing was PBMCs. The receptor source for this set is a woman between 18 and 29 years old in good health.

This chain connects TRBV6-2 or TRBV6-3 to TRBJ2-5; the match to TRBD2 covers 8 bases. V shed 4 bases and J 4 bases; nucleotides not matched to a gene: 14. CDR1 and CDR2 (germline): MNHEY, SVGEGT. The CDR3 contains 17 residues. The CDR3 DNA follows: TGTGCCAGCAGTTCCCCACTAACGGGAGGGGCAGGAGAGACCCAGTACTTC. Translated: CASSSPLTGGAGETQYF.

The rearrangement links TRBV6-5 to TRBJ2-3; a weak D match, TRBD1 (5 bases). This CDR3 has 12 amino acids. The V gene's germline CDR1 is MNHEY and CDR2 SVGAGI. V was shortened by 4 bases and J by 6 bases, with 8 bases between the two germline ends. CDR3 in DNA: TGTGCCAGCAGTTGGAAGGGGGATACGCAGTATTTT. It encodes CASSWKGDTQYF.

The chain recombines TRBV7-2 with TRBJ1-1; D uncertain. The CDR3 has 14 amino acids. Germline CDR1 SGHTA, CDR2 FQGNSA. V was clipped by 3 bases and J by 0 bases, with 8 bases between them. The CDR3 protein is CASSFPRMNTEAFF. The CDR3 nucleotides are TGTGCCAGCAGCTTCCCTCGGATGAACACTGAAGCTTTCTTT.

This clonotype was counted only a few times. This chain connects TRBV12-3 or TRBV12-4 to TRBJ2-7, with 9 bases lining up with TRBD1. V shed 6 bases and J 0 bases; nucleotides not matched to a gene: 6. The CDR3 contains 15 residues. The CDR3 sequence: CASRTGTGSSYEQYF. DNA for the CDR3: TGTGCCAGCAGAACCGGGACAGGGAGCTCCTACGAGCAGTACTTC.

This clonotype turned up a few times. This chain uses TRBV15 with TRBJ2-1; D remains ambiguous. The CDR3 runs to 14 residues. The germline CDR1 and CDR2 sequences are LNHNV and YYDKDF (reference sequence). V lost 1 base, J lost 4 bases, and 8 bases lay in between. CDR3 residues: CATSRAGVYNEQFF. The CDR3, as DNA: TGTGCCACCAGCAGAGCCGGAGTTTACAATGAGCAGTTCTTC.

The J gene is TRBJ2-7, the V gene TRBV18, with 9 bases matching TRBD1. Per germline, CDR1 KGHSH and CDR2 LQKENI. Losses at the gene ends were 4 bases for V and 6 bases for J; bases not matched to a gene: 7. This CDR3 has 14 residues. The CDR3 reads CASSQAGTGPEQYF. CDR3 nucleotide sequence: TGTGCCAGCTCACAAGCCGGGACAGGGCCCGAGCAGTACTTC.

In nucleotides, the CDR3 is TGTGCCAGCAGTGACGGCGGTCAGGCTGGGGCCAACGTCCTGACTTTC. Translation: CASSDGGQAGANVLTF. This chain links TRBV6-4 with TRBJ2-6; D remains unclear. CDR3 size: 16 residues. The ends were cut back, 2 bases at V and 2 bases at J, with 10 bases in the middle. Germline loops: CDR1 MRHNA, CDR2 SNTAGT.

The V and J genes are TRBV12-3 or TRBV12-4 and TRBJ1-2, with 10 nucleotides matching TRBD1. V shed 7 bases, J shed 0 bases, and the junction held 8 bases outside the gene matches. The CDR3 has 16 amino acids. CDR3 DNA: TGTGCCAGCACCGGGACAGGGGCGCTGGCTAACTATGGCTACACCTTC. Translation gives CASTGTGALANYGYTF.

This chain joins TRBV30 and TRBJ2-1; 7 nucleotides agree with TRBD2. V lost 2 bases and J lost 5; bases outside the gene matches: 9. CDR3 length: 15 residues. Germline CDR1 and CDR2: GTSNPN and SVGIG (reference sequence). The CDR3 nucleotides read TGTGCCTGGAGTTTCGGCGGGAGTCTTGACAATGAGCAGTTCTTC. This sequence encodes CAWSFGGSLDNEQFF. The full variable domain, in which reference TRBV30 and TRBJ2-1 provide the parts outside the CDR3, is SQTIHQWPATLVQPVGSPLSLECTVEGTSNPNLYWYRQAAGRGLQLLFYSVGIGQISSEVPQNLSASRPQDRQFILSSKKLLLSDSGFYLCAWSFGGSLDNEQFFGPGTRLTVL.

This clonotype was seen ten or more times. V and J are TRBV18 and TRBJ2-1, with 8 bases aligning to TRBD2. This CDR3 region has 14 residues. V lost 3 bases, J lost 2 bases, and 0 bases stayed unmatched. Germline V lookup: CDR1 KGHSH, CDR2 LQKENI. CDR3 in amino acids: CASSPGLAYNEQFF. The CDR3 DNA follows: TGTGCCAGCTCACCGGGACTAGCCTACAATGAGCAGTTCTTC.

The CDR3 loop reads CSAIAGFQETQYF. CDR3 in DNA: TGCAGTGCAATAGCGGGTTTCCAAGAGACCCAGTACTTC. The gene calls are TRBV20-1 and TRBJ2-5; TRBD2 agrees at 7 bases. The CDR3 runs 13 residues. Germline loops: CDR1 DFQATT, CDR2 SNEGSKA (reference sequence). With 6 bases clipped from V and 1 base from J, the junction kept 5 bases outside the gene matches.

This clonotype was seen only a few times. The chain recombines TRBV5-5 with TRBJ2-3; no clear D gene. In germline, CDR1 is SGHKS, CDR2 YYEKEE (reference sequence). This CDR3 is built from 14 residues. Trimming removed 2 bases at V and 1 base at J, with 8 bases between. The CDR3 is CASSFEPGTDTQYF. Written as DNA, the CDR3 is TGTGCCAGCAGCTTCGAACCGGGCACAGATACGCAGTATTTT.

This chain joins TRBV5-1 and TRBJ2-1; D is possibly TRBD2 (7 bases). CDR3 length: 16 residues. V was shortened by 4 bases and J by 4 bases, with 18 bases between the two germline ends. Germline CDR1 and CDR2: SGHRS and YFSETQ. CDR3 loop: CASSLEGGLQYNEQFF. In DNA, the CDR3 is TGCGCCAGCAGCCTGGAGGGGGGGCTTCAGTACAATGAGCAGTTCTTC.

This clonotype appeared a single time. The chain couples TRBV10-3 to TRBJ2-5, with D tentatively TRBD2 (6 bases). Germline CDR1 ENHRY, CDR2 SYGVKD. This CDR3 has 12 amino acids. Trimming took 6 bases from V and 5 from J, leaving 10 bases between them. CDR3 in amino acids: CAISGGEETQYF. The CDR3 bases are TGTGCCATCAGCGGCGGGGAGGAGACCCAGTACTTC.